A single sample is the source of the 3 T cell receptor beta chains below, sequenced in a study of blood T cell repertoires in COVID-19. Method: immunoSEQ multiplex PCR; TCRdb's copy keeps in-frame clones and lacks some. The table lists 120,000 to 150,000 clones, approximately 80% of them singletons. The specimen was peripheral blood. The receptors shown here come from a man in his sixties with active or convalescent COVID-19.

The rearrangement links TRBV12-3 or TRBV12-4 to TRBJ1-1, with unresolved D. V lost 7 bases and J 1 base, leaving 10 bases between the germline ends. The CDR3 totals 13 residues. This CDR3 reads CASTLTWNTEAFF. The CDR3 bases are TGTGCCAGCACCCTGACATGGAACACTGAAGCTTTCTTT.

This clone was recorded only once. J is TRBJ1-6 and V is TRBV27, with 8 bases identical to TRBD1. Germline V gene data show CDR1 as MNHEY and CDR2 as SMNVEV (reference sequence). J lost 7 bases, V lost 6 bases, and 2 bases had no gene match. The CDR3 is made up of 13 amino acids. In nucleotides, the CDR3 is TGTGCCAGCAGACGACAGGGGAATTCACCCCTCCACTTT. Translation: CASRRQGNSPLHF.

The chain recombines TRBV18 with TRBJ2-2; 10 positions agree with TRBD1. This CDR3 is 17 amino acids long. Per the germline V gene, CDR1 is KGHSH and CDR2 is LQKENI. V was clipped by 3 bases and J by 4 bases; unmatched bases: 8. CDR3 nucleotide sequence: TGTGCCAGCTCACCCATGGCGGGGACAGGGGTCACCGGGGAGCTGTTTTTT. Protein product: CASSPMAGTGVTGELFF.